This T cell receptor (beta chain) was sequenced for a study of blood T cell repertoires in COVID-19. In the study overall: The samples span acute and convalescent COVID-19 from the United States, Italy and Spain. The analysed material was cDNA or gDNA that came from T cells, B-cell-depleted T cells, or PBMCs.

The CDR3 is made up of 13 amino acids. Between the trimmed V and J ends, which lost 4 bases and 5 bases, there was a span of 11 bases. As handled by the study authors: Reference gene primer amplification yielded estimated nucleated cell counts. Libraries were prepared by immunoSEQ multiplex PCR; TCRdb keeps only in-frame clonotypes and omits some of them. V, J and clone size reflect that table, while D and trimming were determined from the DNA. The data show 56,000 or so clones, around 90% seen once. This rearrangement joins TRBV12-3 or TRBV12-4 to TRBJ2-5, with D unresolved. The material sequenced was peripheral blood. This clonotype was sampled from a woman older than 75 with active COVID-19. The CDR3 DNA reads TGTGCCAGCAGTTCCCGGGTATCGGAGACCCAGTACTTC. This sequence encodes CASSSRVSETQYF.